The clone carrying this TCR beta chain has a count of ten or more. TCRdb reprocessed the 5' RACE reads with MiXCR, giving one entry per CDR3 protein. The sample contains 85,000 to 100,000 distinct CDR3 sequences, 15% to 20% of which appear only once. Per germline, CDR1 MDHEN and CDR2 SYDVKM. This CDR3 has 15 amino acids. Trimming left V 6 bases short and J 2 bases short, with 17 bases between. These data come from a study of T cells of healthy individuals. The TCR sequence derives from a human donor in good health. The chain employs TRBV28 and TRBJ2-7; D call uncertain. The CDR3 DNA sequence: TGTGCCAGCAGCTCCCGGTGGTCTAGGGCCTACGAGCAGTACTTC. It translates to CASSSRWSRAYEQYF.